The next 6 T cell receptor beta chains were all read from a single sample in a study of spatial heterogeneity in lung cancer. The study, taken as a whole, reports: Mutation tallies in tumors tracked expanded intratumoral alpha and beta TCR counts.

These TCRs are of unknown antigen specificity. One entry per CDR3 protein results from TCRdb running MiXCR on the 5' RACE reads. The top ten clones hold around 12% of a sample with 9,500 to 11,000 distinct CDR3 sequences, roughly 5% of them seen once. Noted time point: sample taken at primary tumor resection. The source was lung tumor tissue, collected at surgery. The source is a male donor with early-stage non-small cell lung cancer.

This clonotype came up many times. Because the library targeted alpha chains, this beta chain is an off-target read whose size means little. The chain couples TRBV4-2 to TRBJ2-1; no definite D call. This CDR3 is 15 amino acids long. CDR1 LGHNA and CDR2 YNFKEQ come from the germline V gene. V lost 4 bases and J lost 0, with 10 bases in between. This CDR3 reads CASSRTRSSYNEQFF. Written as DNA, the CDR3 is TGTGCCAGCAGCCGTACAAGGAGCTCCTACAATGAGCAGTTCTTC.

This clonotype is classed as medium-sized. This beta chain is an unintended read in a library built for alpha chains; its size means little. The chain couples TRBV20-1 to TRBJ2-1; possibly TRBD1 or TRBD2 for D (6 bases each). The CDR3 contains 14 residues. The V gene lost 6 bases and the J gene lost 4 bases, with 16 bases spanning the gap. CDR1 DFQATT and CDR2 SNEGSKA come from the germline V gene (reference sequence). The CDR3 DNA sequence: TGCAGTGCCCTTATGGGGGGCAATTACAATGAGCAGTTCTTC. Translating gives CSALMGGNYNEQFF.

By sample fraction, this clonotype is medium-sized. As an off-target read in a library built for alpha chains, this beta chain has a frequency of little significance. The CDR3 coding sequence is TGCGCCAGCAGACTTTACCGGGACACCGGGGAGCTGTTTTTT. Encoded protein: CASRLYRDTGELFF. The rearrangement joins TRBV4-3 to TRBJ2-2, with D unclear. V lost 6 bases to trimming and J lost 3 bases, with 11 bases between them. CDR1 is LGHNA, CDR2 YSLEER, per germline. The CDR3 length is 14 residues.

As concerns this clonotype: This beta chain came through as a stray read in a library set up for alpha chains, and its size says little. V gene TRBV6-2 or TRBV6-3 combines with J gene TRBJ1-6, with D perhaps matching TRBD1 (5 bases). The CDR3 is 14 amino acids. Germline values: CDR1 MNHEY, CDR2 SVGEGT. Trimming pared 6 bases from V and 7 bases from J, leaving 13 bases between. CDR3: CASRDEPGNSPLHF. DNA for the CDR3: TGTGCCAGCAGGGACGAACCAGGGAATTCACCCCTCCACTTT.

A word on this clonotype: Being off target in a library aimed at alpha chains, this beta chain has a size of little meaning. The chain is built from TRBV7-8 and TRBJ2-2; D gene uncertain. V lost 1 base and J 8 bases, leaving 8 bases between the germline ends. Germline loops: CDR1 SGHVS, CDR2 FQNEAQ. The CDR3 is 13 residues long. CDR3 sequence (DNA): TGTGCCAGCAGCTTAGGAGGATGGGGGGAGCTGTTTTTT. It yields the protein CASSLGGWGELFF.

This clonotype has a count of ten or more. A library made for alpha chains picked up this beta chain off target, so its size means little. The rearrangement uses TRBV4-1 and TRBJ1-4; 8 nucleotides line up with TRBD1. The CDR3 has 16 residues. Losses at the gene ends were 3 bases for V and 3 bases for J; bases not matched to a gene: 6. Per germline, CDR1 MGHRA and CDR2 YSYEKL. The CDR3 region has the DNA TGCGCCAGCAGCCAGGCTCAGGGGGCGGCTAATGAAAAACTGTTTTTT. The encoded protein is CASSQAQGAANEKLFF.